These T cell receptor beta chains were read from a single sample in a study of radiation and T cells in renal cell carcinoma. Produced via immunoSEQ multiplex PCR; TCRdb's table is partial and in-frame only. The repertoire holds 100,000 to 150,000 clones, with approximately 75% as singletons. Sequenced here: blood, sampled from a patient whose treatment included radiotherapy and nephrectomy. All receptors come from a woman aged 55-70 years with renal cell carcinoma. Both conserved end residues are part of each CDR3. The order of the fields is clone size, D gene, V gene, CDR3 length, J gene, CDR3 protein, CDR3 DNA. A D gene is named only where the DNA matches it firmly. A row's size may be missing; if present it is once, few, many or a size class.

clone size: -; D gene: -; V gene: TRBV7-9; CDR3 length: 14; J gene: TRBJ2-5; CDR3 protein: CASSKAGLGGTQYF; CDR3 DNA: TGTGCCAGCAGCAAAGCGGGCCTCGGGGGGACCCAGTACTTC
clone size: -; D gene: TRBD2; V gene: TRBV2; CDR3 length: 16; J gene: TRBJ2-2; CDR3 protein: CASSEVAGGGTGELFF; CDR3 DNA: TGTGCCAGCAGTGAAGTTGCGGGGGGTGGCACCGGGGAGCTGTTTTTT
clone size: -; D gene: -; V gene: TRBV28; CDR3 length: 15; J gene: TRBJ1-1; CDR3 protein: CASSLGGALDTEAFF; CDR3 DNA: TGTGCCAGCAGTTTAGGTGGGGCATTGGACACTGAAGCTTTCTTT
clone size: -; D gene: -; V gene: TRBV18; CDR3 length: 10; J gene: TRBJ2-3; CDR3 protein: CASSRDTQYF; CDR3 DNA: TGTGCCAGCTCACGGGATACGCAGTATTTT
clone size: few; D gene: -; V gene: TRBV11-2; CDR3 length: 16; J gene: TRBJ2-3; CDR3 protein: CASRLTGGSSTDTQYF; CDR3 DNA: TGTGCCAGCAGACTTACGGGGGGCTCTAGCACAGATACGCAGTATTTT
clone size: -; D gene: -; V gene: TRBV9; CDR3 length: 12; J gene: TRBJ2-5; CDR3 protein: CASSVDSETQYF; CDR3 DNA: TGTGCCAGCAGCGTAGATTCGGAGACCCAGTACTTC
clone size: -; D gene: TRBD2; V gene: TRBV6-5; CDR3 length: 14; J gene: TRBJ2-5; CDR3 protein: CASRGSGGIETQYF; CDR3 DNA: TGTGCCAGCAGGGGATCGGGAGGGATTGAGACCCAGTACTTC
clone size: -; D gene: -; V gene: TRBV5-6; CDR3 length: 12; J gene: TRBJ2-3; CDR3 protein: CASSFRLDTQYF; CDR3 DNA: TGTGCCAGCAGCTTCCGTTTGGATACGCAGTATTTT
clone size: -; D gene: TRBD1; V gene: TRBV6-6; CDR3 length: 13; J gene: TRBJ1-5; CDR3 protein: CASGTTGGQPQHF; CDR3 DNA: TGTGCCAGCGGTACGACAGGGGGCCAGCCCCAGCATTTT
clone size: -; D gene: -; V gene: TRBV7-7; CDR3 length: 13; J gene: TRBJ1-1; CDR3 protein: CASSRQKNTEAFF; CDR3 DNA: TGTGCTAGCAGCCGACAGAAGAACACTGAAGCTTTCTTT
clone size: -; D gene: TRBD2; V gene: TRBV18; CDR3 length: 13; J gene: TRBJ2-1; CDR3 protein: CASSRLAGEEQFF; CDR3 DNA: TGTGCCAGCTCACGACTAGCGGGAGAGGAGCAGTTCTTC
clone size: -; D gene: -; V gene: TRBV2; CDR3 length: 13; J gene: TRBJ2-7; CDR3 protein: CASARPGGHEQYF; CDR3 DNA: TGTGCCAGCGCCCGGCCTGGGGGACACGAGCAGTACTTC
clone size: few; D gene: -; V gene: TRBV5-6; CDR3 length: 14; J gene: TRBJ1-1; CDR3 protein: CASSLRARHTEAFF; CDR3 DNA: TGTGCCAGCAGCTTGAGGGCTAGGCACACTGAAGCTTTCTTT
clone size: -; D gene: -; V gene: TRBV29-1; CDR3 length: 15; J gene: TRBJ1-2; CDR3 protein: CSAREDPSSNYGYTF; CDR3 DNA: TGCAGCGCGAGAGAGGATCCTTCTTCTAACTATGGCTACACCTTC
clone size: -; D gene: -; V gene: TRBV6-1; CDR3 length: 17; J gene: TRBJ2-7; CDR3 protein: CASSEALGGADILEQYF; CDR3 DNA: TGTGCCAGCAGTGAAGCGCTTGGGGGTGCTGATATTTTGGAGCAGTACTTC
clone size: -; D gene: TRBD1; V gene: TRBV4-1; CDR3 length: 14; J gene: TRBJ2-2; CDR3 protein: CASSLTGGTGELFF; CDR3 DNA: TGCGCCAGCAGCCTAACAGGGGGCACCGGGGAGCTGTTTTTT
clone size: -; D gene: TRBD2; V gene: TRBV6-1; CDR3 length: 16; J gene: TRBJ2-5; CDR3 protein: CASSALAGGPQETQYF; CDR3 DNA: TGTGCCAGCAGTGCCCTAGCGGGGGGCCCCCAAGAGACCCAGTACTTC
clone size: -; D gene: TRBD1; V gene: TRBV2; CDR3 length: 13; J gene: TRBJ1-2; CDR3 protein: CASSLDRGYGYTF; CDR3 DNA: TGTGCCAGCAGCCTCGACAGGGGGTATGGCTACACCTTC
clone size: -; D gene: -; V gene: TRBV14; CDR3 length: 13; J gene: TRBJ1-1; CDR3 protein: CASSQGLGTEAFF; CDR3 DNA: TGTGCCAGCAGCCAAGGGCTGGGCACTGAAGCTTTCTTT
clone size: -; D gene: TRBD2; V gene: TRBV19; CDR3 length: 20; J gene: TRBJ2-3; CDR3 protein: CASSRLFSGSGRALVDTQYF; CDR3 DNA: TGTGCCAGTAGTCGTTTATTTTCCGGTAGCGGGAGGGCCCTGGTAGATACGCAGTATTTT
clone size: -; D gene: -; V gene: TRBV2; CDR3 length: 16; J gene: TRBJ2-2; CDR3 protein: CASCVVLGAPSGELFF; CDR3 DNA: TGTGCCAGCTGTGTAGTGCTGGGGGCGCCGTCCGGGGAGCTGTTTTTT
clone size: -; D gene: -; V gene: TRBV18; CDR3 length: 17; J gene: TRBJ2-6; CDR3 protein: CASSPSRGAPGANVLTF; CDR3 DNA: TGTGCCAGCTCTCCCTCAAGGGGGGCCCCTGGGGCCAACGTCCTGACTTTC
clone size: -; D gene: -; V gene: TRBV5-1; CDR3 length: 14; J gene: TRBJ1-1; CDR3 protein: CASSLTQGNTEAFF; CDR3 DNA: TGCGCCAGCAGCTTGACCCAGGGAAACACTGAAGCTTTCTTT